The clone carrying this TCR beta chain was counted between two and nine times. Its antigen is as yet unknown. Expressed TCRB transcripts were sequenced because the isolated RNA had all been reverse transcribed beforehand. The table came from immunoSEQ multiplex PCR; TCRdb's copy has only in-frame clones and leaves some out. This table holds under 300,000 clones, roughly a tenth found once. This specimen comes from a study of beta chain features in type 1 diabetes. General study results and limits: Among all four CD4+ subsets, Type 1 diabetes patients had TCRB CDR3s that were moderately but significantly shorter.

The CDR3 contains 12 residues. CDR1 and CDR2 from the germline V gene are SNHLY and FYNNEI. V was trimmed by 5 bases and J by 4 bases, leaving 8 bases between them. This receptor was taken from a man in his thirties or forties with type 1 diabetes. Sequencing was performed on naive CD4+ T cells from blood. This rearrangement joins TRBV2 to TRBJ1-2; possibly TRBD1 for D (6 bases). The CDR3 sequence is CASSHRAYGYTF. The CDR3, as DNA: TGTGCCAGCAGTCACAGGGCCTATGGCTACACCTTC.